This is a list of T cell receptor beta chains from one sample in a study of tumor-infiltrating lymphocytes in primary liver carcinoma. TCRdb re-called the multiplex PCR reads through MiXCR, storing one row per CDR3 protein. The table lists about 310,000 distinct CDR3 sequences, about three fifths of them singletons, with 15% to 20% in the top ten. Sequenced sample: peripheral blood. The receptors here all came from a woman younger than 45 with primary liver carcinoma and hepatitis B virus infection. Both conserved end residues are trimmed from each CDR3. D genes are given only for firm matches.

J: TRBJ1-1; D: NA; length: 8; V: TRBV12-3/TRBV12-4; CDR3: ASISTEAF
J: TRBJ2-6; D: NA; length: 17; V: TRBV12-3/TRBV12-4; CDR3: ASSPGARGPSSGANVLT
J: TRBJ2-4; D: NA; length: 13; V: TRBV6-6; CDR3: ASKRTSSRGDNQY
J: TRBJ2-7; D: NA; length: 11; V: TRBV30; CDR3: AWGPRESYEQY
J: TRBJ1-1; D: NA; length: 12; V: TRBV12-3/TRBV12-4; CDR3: ASSLRVGAREAF
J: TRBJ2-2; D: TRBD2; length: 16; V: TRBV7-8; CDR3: ASSLDGGRQSFTGELF
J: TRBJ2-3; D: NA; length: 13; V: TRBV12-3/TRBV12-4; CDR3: ASSSRSARTDTQY
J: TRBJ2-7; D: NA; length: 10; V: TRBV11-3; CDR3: ASSLVHYEQY
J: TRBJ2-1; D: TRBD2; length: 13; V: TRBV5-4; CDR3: ASSLYGGKIDEQF
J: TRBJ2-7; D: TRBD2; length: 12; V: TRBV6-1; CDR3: ASSIQREGREQY
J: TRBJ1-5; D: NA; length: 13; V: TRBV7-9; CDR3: ASSRGSSGNQPQH
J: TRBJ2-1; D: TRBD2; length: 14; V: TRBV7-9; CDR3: ASSPPGLVKDSEQF
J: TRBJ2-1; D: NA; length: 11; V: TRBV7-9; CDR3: ASSRSGYNEQF
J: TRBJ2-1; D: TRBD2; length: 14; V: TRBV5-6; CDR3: ASSTSGASSYNEQF
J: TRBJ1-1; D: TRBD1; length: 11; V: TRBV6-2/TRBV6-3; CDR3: ASSWDRGTEAF
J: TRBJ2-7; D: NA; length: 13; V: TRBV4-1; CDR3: ASSQEGRASYEQY
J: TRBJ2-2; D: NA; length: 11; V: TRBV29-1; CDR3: SAGWANTGELF
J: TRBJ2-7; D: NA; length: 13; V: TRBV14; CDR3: ASSLLTGPNYEQY
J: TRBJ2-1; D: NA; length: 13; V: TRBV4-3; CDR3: ASSQAHSSYNEQF
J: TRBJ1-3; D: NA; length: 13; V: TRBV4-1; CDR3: ASRLTTNSGNTIY
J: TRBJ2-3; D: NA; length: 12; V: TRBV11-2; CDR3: ARSLEQITDTQY
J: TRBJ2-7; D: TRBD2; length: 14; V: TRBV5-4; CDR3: ASRSSSGSTLYEQH
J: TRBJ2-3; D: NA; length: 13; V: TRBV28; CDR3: ASSGSAASTDTQY
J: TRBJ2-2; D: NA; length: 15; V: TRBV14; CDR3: ASSQDIGAIDTGELF
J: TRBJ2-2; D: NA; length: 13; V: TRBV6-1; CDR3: ASSELDTRAGELF
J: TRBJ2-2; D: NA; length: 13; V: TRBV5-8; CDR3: ASSLVQANTGELF
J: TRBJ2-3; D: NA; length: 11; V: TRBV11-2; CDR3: ASSPWSTDTQY